These 5 T cell receptor beta chains were sequenced from one sample in a study of blood T cell repertoires in COVID-19. Using immunoSEQ multiplex PCR, the repertoire was profiled, and TCRdb retains in-frame clones only, with some absent. This repertoire shows a few hundred thousand clones, roughly 90% found once; its top ten account for approximately 15%. The specimen was PBMCs or T cells enriched from blood (not recorded which). Receptors were obtained from a man aged 30 to 39 who had been exposed to COVID-19.

The V and J genes are TRBV30 and TRBJ1-6, with 10 bases identical to TRBD1. V was clipped by 6 bases and J by 8 bases; unmatched bases: 7. This CDR3 has 14 residues. Looked up from germline, CDR1 is GTSNPN and CDR2 is SVGIG (reference sequence). The CDR3 here is CACASGTGDSPLHF. The CDR3 coding sequence is TGTGCCTGCGCTTCCGGGACAGGGGATTCACCCCTCCACTTT. Complete variable domain (other parts from reference TRBV30 and TRBJ1-6): SQTIHQWPATLVQPVGSPLSLECTVEGTSNPNLYWYRQAAGRGLQLLFYSVGIGQISSEVPQNLSASRPQDRQFILSSKKLLLSDSGFYLCACASGTGDSPLHFGNGTRLTVT.

There are a few counts of this clone. CDR3 sequence reads: CASSALVGDTGELFF. CDR3 bases: TGCGCCAGCAGCGCCCTAGTAGGGGACACCGGGGAGCTGTTTTTT. The rearrangement joins TRBV5-1 to TRBJ2-2, with D perhaps TRBD1 (5 bases). The CDR3 consists of 15 residues. Trimming shortened V by 4 bases and J by 3 bases, and 13 bases separated the two germline ends. Germline V gives CDR1 SGHRS, CDR2 YFSETQ.

The chain uses TRBV12-5 and TRBJ2-3; TRBD2 agrees at 10 bases. This CDR3 comprises 16 residues. J lost 1 base, V lost 2 bases, and 3 bases had no gene match. Germline-derived CDR1 and CDR2 are LGHNT and FRNRAP. The CDR3 DNA reads TGTGCTAGTGGTTTGCTTCTAGCGGGGGGCACAGATACGCAGTATTTT. It encodes CASGLLLAGGTDTQYF.

The CDR3 DNA is TGTGCCAGCAGCCGTGCGACAGGGAACTACGAGCAGTACTTC. Its protein is CASSRATGNYEQYF. The rearrangement uses TRBV7-2 and TRBJ2-7; 7 bases map to TRBD1. Unmatched junction bases numbered 7, after V lost 5 bases and J lost 3 bases. This CDR3 has 14 amino acids. CDR1 SGHTA and CDR2 FQGNSA come from the germline V gene.

The CDR3 DNA is TGTGCCAGCAGTTCAGCTACTAGCGCCTTCATGAATACGCAGTATTTT. Translated, it gives CASSSATSAFMNTQYF. This sequence joins TRBV6-5 and TRBJ2-3, with 7 bases matching TRBD2. CDR3 length: 16 residues. After removal of 4 bases from V and 7 bases from J, the junction contained 14 bases not matched to a gene. Germline loops: CDR1 MNHEY, CDR2 SVGAGI.